A selection of T cell receptor beta chains follows, all from one sample in a study of CD8 T cells in Susac syndrome. TCRdb passed the immunoSEQ multiplex PCR reads through MiXCR, listing each CDR3 protein once. The top ten clones hold approximately 0.16% of a sample with around 170,000 distinct CDR3 sequences, 95% of them seen once. The material sequenced was CD8+ T cells from PBMCs. The receptors come from a human donor with Susac syndrome. Both conserved end residues are part of each CDR3. D genes are given only for firm matches. The size entry is marked missing in some rows and otherwise reads once, few, many or a size class.

>TRBV27|TRBJ2-7|once|TRBD1
CASSLRGQAYEQYF
TGTGCCAGCAGCCTAAGAGGACAGGCCTACGAGCAGTACTTC
>TRBV4-1|TRBJ2-1|-|TRBD2
CASSQVASGIIEQFF
TGCGCCAGCAGCCAAGTGGCTAGCGGGATAATTGAGCAGTTCTTC
>TRBV29-1|TRBJ2-1|-|TRBD2
CSAAGGDDYNEQFF
TGCAGCGCCGCGGGGGGGGATGACTACAATGAGCAGTTCTTC
>TRBV6-2/TRBV6-3|TRBJ2-1|-|-
CASSYYSLTYGELSSYNEQFF
TGTGCCAGCAGTTACTACAGCCTTACTTATGGGGAACTTAGCTCCTACAATGAGCAGTTCTTC
>TRBV20-1|TRBJ1-1|-|TRBD1
CSARDSTGDTEAFF
TGCAGTGCTAGAGACTCGACAGGGGACACTGAAGCTTTCTTT
>TRBV7-9|TRBJ2-3|few|-
CASTPEAQYF
TGTGCCAGCACCCCCGAGGCGCAGTATTTT
>TRBV14|TRBJ2-2|-|TRBD2
CASSQVISGAGELFF
TGTGCCAGCAGCCAAGTGATTAGCGGGGCCGGGGAGCTGTTTTTT
>TRBV28|TRBJ2-3|-|TRBD1
CASSLRQGIDTQYF
TGTGCCAGCAGTTTAAGACAGGGAATCGATACGCAGTATTTT
>TRBV5-1|TRBJ1-1|-|-
CASRVDSPNTEAFF
TGCGCCAGCAGAGTAGACAGCCCGAACACTGAAGCTTTCTTT
>TRBV12-3/TRBV12-4|TRBJ2-7|once|-
CASSFDIEQQYF
TGTGCCAGCAGTTTCGACATCGAGCAGCAGTACTTC
>TRBV30|TRBJ2-1|-|TRBD2
CAWSLSGGPYNEQFF
TGTGCCTGGAGTCTCAGCGGGGGGCCCTACAATGAGCAGTTCTTC
>TRBV29-1|TRBJ2-7|-|TRBD2
CSVEAVSGTSTYEQYF
TGCAGCGTTGAAGCAGTGAGCGGGACTTCTACCTACGAGCAGTACTTC
>TRBV16|TRBJ2-7|-|-
CASSQSESSYEQYF
TGTGCCAGCAGCCAATCTGAGAGCTCCTACGAGCAGTACTTC
>TRBV9|TRBJ2-1|-|TRBD2
CASSVASGGSFHEQFF
TGTGCCAGCAGCGTAGCTTCGGGCGGGAGTTTCCATGAGCAGTTCTTC
>TRBV29-1|TRBJ2-1|-|-
CSAELDHEQFF
TGCAGCGCCGAGTTAGACCATGAGCAGTTCTTC
>TRBV30|TRBJ2-3|-|-
CAWSRAGATDTQYF
TGTGCCTGGAGTCGGGCAGGGGCCACAGATACGCAGTATTTT
>TRBV5-1|TRBJ2-7|-|TRBD1
CASSLEPGTAYEQYF
TGCGCCAGCAGCTTGGAGCCCGGGACAGCCTACGAGCAGTACTTC
>TRBV20-1|TRBJ2-3|-|TRBD2
CSAPTSGITDTQYF
TGCAGTGCTCCAACTAGCGGGATCACAGATACGCAGTATTTT
>TRBV12-3/TRBV12-4|TRBJ1-2|-|-
CASSLALTGYGYTF
TGTGCCAGCAGTTTAGCGCTAACTGGCTATGGCTACACCTTC
>TRBV2|TRBJ1-1|-|-
CASVRGAKNTEAFF
TGTGCCAGTGTTCGGGGGGCAAAGAACACTGAAGCTTTCTTT
>TRBV7-9|TRBJ1-1|few|-
CASSFPVNTEAFF
TGTGCCAGCAGCTTTCCCGTGAACACTGAAGCTTTCTTT
>TRBV12-3/TRBV12-4|TRBJ2-2|-|TRBD2
CASSPLAGAHTGELFF
TGTGCCAGCAGTCCCCTAGCGGGGGCCCACACCGGGGAGCTGTTTTTT
>TRBV20-1|TRBJ1-5|-|-
CSATPETGLLGDQPQHF
TGCAGTGCTACCCCTGAGACCGGACTCCTGGGCGATCAGCCCCAGCATTTT
>TRBV15|TRBJ2-1|-|-
CATSSDRNEQFF
TGTGCCACCAGCAGTGATAGGAATGAGCAGTTCTTC
>TRBV30|TRBJ2-1|-|-
CAWSIPNEQFF
TGTGCCTGGAGTATACCCAATGAGCAGTTCTTC
>TRBV30|TRBJ1-5|once|-
CAWSGGYGNQPQHF
TGTGCCTGGAGTGGAGGGTATGGCAATCAGCCCCAGCATTTT
>TRBV5-4|TRBJ1-1|few|-
CASSFGDTEAFF
TGTGCCAGCAGCTTTGGTGACACTGAAGCTTTCTTT
>TRBV5-1|TRBJ2-7|-|TRBD1
CASSLTGTADYEQYF
TGCGCCAGCAGCTTGACCGGGACAGCGGACTACGAGCAGTACTTC
>TRBV6-1|TRBJ1-2|-|TRBD1
CASTPRAQGAVSDYGYTF
TGTGCCAGCACCCCTCGGGCGCAGGGGGCTGTTTCTGACTATGGCTACACCTTC
>TRBV20-1|TRBJ2-2|-|-
CSARDLELLHGELFF
TGCAGTGCTAGAGATCTGGAGCTTCTTCACGGGGAGCTGTTTTTT
>TRBV20-1|TRBJ2-3|-|-
CSAVARSTDTQYF
TGCAGTGCCGTGGCCAGGAGCACAGATACGCAGTATTTT
>TRBV2|TRBJ2-5|-|TRBD2
CASSQGAQIGLAGEFEETQYF
TGTGCCAGCAGCCAGGGGGCGCAAATTGGGCTAGCGGGAGAATTCGAAGAGACCCAGTACTTC
>TRBV27|TRBJ2-7|-|-
CASSLSVYDYEQYF
TGTGCCAGCAGTTTATCGGTCTACGACTACGAGCAGTACTTC
>TRBV12-5|TRBJ2-7|-|-
CASGLLVGQGYEQYF
TGTGCTAGTGGTTTGTTAGTGGGCCAGGGATACGAGCAGTACTTC
>TRBV10-3|TRBJ1-5|-|-
CAISATGIRTQPQHF
TGTGCCATCAGCGCAACAGGGATAAGGACTCAGCCCCAGCATTTT